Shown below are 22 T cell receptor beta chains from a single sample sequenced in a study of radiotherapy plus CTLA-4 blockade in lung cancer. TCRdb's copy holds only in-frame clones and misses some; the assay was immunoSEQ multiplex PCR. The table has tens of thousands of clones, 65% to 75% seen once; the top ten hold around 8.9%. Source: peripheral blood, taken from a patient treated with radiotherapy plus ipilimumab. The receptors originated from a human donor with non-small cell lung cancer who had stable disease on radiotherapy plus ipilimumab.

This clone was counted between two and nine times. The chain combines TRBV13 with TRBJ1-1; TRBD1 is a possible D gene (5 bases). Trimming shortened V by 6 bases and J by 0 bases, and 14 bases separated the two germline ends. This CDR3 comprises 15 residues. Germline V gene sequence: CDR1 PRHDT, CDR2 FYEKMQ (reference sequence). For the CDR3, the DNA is TGTGCCAGCAGGGTTAGGGGAGGTATGAACACTGAAGCTTTCTTT. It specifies CASRVRGGMNTEAFF. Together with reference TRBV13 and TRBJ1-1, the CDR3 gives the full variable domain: AAGVIQSPRHLIKEKRETATLKCYPIPRHDTVYWYQQGPGQDPQFLISFYEKMQSDKGSIPDRFSAQQFSDYHSELNMSSLELGDSALYFCASRVRGGMNTEAFFGQGTRLTVV.

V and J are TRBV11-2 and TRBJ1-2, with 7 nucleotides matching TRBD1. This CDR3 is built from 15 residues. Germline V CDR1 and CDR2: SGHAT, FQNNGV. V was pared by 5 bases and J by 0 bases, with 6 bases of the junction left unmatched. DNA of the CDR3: TGTGCCAGCAGCCAAACGGGACAGCCTAACTATGGCTACACCTTC. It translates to CASSQTGQPNYGYTF.

The CDR3 loop reads CASKTGNGYNSPLHF. The CDR3 coding sequence is TGTGCCAGCAAAACAGGGAATGGGTATAATTCACCCCTCCACTTT. The chain recombines TRBV6-1 with TRBJ1-6, with a tentative D call TRBD1 (6 bases). V shed 7 bases and J shed 4 bases, with 14 bases lying between them. The CDR3 has 15 residues. Germline CDR1 is MNHNS and CDR2 is SASEGT.

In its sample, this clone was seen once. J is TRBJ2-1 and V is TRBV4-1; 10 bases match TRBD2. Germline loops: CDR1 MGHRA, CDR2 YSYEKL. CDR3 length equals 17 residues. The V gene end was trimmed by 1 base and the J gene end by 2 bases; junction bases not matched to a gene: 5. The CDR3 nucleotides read TGCGCCAGCAGCCAAGGGTTAGCGGGGGGCGCCTACAATGAGCAGTTCTTC. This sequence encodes CASSQGLAGGAYNEQFF.

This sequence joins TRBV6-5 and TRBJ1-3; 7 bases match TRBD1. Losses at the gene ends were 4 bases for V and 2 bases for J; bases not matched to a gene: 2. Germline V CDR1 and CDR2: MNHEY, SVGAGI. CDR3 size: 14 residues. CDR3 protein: CASSLQGTGNTIYF. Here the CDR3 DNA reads TGTGCCAGCAGTTTACAGGGGACTGGAAACACCATATATTTT.

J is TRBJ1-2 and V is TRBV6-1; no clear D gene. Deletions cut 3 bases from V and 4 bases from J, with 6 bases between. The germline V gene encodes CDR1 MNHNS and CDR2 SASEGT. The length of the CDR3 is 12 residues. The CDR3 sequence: CASSESGYGYTF. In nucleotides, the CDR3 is TGTGCCAGCAGTGAGAGTGGCTATGGCTACACCTTC.

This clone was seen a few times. CDR3 residues: CASSQDLAGSYEQYF. As DNA, the CDR3 is TGCGCCAGCAGCCAAGATCTGGCAGGCTCCTACGAGCAGTACTTC. The rearrangement uses TRBV4-1 and TRBJ2-7; D not resolved. This CDR3 comprises 15 residues. Trimming removed 0 bases at V and 0 bases at J, with 9 bases between. Germline CDR1 is MGHRA and CDR2 is YSYEKL.

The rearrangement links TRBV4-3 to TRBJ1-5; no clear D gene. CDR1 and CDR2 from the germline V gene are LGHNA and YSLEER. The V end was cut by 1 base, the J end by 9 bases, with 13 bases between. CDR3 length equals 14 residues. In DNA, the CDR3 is TGCGCCAGCAGCCAAGTCCGGGGTAGCTGGCCCCAGCATTTT. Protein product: CASSQVRGSWPQHF.

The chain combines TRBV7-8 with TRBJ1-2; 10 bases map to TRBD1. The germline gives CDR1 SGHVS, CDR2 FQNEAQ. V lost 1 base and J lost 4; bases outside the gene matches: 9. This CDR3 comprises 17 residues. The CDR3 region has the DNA TGTGCCAGCAGCTTAGTAGGGGACAGGGGCTCGATCTATGGCTACACCTTC. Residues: CASSLVGDRGSIYGYTF.

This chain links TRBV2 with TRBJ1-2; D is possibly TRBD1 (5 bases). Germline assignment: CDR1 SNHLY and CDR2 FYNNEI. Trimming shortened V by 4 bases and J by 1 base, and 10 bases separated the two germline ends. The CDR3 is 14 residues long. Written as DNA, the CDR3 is TGTGCCAGCAGTGCGGGGGGGTTTAACTATGGCTACACCTTC. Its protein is CASSAGGFNYGYTF.

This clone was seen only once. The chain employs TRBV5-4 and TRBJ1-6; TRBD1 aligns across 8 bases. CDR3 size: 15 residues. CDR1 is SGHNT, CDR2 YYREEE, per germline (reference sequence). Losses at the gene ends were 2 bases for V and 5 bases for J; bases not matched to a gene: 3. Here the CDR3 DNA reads TGTGCCAGCAGCTTTCCGACAGGGGATAATTCACCCCTCCACTTT. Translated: CASSFPTGDNSPLHF.

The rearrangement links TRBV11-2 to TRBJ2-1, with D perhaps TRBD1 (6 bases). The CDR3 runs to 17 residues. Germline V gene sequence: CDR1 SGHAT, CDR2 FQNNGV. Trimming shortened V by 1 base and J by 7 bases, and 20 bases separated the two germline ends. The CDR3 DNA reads TGTGCCAGCAGCTTAGGTATCGGCAGGGGCATGTTAAATGAGCAGTTCTTC. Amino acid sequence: CASSLGIGRGMLNEQFF.

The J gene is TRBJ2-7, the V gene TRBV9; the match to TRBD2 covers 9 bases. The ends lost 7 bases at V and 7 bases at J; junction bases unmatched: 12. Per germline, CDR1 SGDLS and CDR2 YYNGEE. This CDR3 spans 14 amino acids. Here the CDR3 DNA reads TGTGCCAGCTCCGCCCTAGCGGGACGAGGGGAGCAGTACTTC. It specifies CASSALAGRGEQYF. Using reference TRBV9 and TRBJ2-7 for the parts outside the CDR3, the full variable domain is DSGVTQTPKHLITATGQRVTLRCSPRSGDLSVYWYQQSLDQGLQFLIQYYNGEERAKGNILERFSAQQFPDLHSELNLSSLELGDSALYFCASSALAGRGEQYFGPGTRLTVT.

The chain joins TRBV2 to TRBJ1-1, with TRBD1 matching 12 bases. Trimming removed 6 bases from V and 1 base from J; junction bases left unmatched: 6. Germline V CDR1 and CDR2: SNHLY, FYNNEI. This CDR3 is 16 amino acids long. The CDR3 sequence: CASSAGTGGANTEAFF. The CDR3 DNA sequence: TGTGCCAGCAGCGCCGGGACAGGGGGCGCGAACACTGAAGCTTTCTTT.

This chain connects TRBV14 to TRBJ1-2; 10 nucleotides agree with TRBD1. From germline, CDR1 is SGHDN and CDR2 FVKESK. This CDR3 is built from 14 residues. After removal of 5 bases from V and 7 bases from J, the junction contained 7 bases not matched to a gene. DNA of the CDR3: TGTGCCAGCAGCATGCGGGACAGGGGCATTGGCTACACCTTC. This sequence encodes CASSMRDRGIGYTF.

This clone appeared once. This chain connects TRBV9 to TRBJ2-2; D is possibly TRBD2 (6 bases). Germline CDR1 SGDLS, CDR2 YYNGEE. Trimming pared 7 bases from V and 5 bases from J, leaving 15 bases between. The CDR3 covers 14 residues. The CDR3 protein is CASSGGIWTGELFF. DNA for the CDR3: TGTGCCAGCTCCGGGGGAATCTGGACCGGGGAGCTGTTTTTT.

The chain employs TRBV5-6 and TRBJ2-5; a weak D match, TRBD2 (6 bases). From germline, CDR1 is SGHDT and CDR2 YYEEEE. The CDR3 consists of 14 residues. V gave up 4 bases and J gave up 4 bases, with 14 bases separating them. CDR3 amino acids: CASSPGGVGETQYF. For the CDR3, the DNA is TGTGCCAGCAGCCCCGGAGGGGTTGGAGAGACCCAGTACTTC.

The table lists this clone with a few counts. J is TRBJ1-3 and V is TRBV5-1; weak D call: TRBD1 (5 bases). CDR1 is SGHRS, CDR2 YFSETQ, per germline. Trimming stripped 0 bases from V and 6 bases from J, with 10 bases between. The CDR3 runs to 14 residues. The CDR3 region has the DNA TGCGCCAGCAGCTTGGGCGGGGGTGAAAACACCATATATTTT. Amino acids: CASSLGGGENTIYF.

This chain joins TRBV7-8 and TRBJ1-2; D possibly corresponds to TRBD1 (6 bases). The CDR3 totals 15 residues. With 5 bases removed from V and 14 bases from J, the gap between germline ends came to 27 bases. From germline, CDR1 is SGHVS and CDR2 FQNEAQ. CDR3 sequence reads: CASSKIPGAPKVDTF. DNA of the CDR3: TGTGCCAGCAGCAAGATACCAGGGGCGCCTAAGGTGGATACCTTC.

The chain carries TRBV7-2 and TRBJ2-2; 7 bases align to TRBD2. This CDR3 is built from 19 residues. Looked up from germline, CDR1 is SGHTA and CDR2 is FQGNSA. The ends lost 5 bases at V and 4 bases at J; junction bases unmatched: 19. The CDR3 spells CASSPRTGLWRGSTGELFF. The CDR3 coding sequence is TGTGCCAGCAGCCCAAGGACGGGGCTTTGGCGGGGGAGCACCGGGGAGCTGTTTTTT.

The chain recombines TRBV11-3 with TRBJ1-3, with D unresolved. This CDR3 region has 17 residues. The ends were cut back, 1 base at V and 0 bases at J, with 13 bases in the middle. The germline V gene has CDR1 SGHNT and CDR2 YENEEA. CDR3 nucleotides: TGTGCCAGCAGCTTAGTTTCGGGAATCTCCTCTGGAAACACCATATATTTT. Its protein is CASSLVSGISSGNTIYF.

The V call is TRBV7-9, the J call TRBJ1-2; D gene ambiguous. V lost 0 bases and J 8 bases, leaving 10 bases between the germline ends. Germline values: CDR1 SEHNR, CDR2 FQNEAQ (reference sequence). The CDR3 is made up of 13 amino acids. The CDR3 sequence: CASSLAAGRGYTF. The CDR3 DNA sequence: TGTGCCAGCAGCTTAGCTGCAGGTCGGGGCTACACCTTC.